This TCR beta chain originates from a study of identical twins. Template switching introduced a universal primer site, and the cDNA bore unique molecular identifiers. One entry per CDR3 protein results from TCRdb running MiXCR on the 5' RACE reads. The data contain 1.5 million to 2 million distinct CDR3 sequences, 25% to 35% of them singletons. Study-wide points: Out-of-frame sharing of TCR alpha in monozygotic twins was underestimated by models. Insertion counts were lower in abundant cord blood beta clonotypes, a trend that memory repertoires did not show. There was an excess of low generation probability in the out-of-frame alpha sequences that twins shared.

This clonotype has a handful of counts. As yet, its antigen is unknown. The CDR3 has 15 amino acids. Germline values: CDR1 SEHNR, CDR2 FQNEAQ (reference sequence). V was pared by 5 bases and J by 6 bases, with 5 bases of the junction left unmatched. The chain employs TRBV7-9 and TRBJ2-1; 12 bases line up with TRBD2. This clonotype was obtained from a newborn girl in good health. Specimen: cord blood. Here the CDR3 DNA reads TGTGCCAGCAGCCAGGGGACTAGCGGGTTCAATGAGCAGTTCTTC. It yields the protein CASSQGTSGFNEQFF.